The source of this T cell receptor (beta chain) is a study of shared clonotypes between healthy human individuals. Study at large: A couple of women and a few men aged 18 to 49 served as donors.

The CDR3 covers 15 residues. V was clipped by 4 bases and J by 8 bases; unmatched bases: 9. Per the germline V gene, CDR1 is SGHAT and CDR2 is FQNNGV. Those who donated were healthy HIV-negative adults, with no recent acute infections or vaccinations reported. Nashville, Tennessee was home to all donors, who were Caucasian adults. Each PCR replicate run on unsorted PBMC took in 250 to 300 ng DNA, around 30,000 T cell genomes. Only in-frame clones appear in the TCRdb table, and some are missing; sequencing was by immunoSEQ multiplex PCR. The sample gives under 600,000 clones, over 75% of which show up once; about 12% is in the top ten.

The origin of this receptor is a woman aged 40 to 50 in good health. Some clones in this sample may be carry-over from other donors' samples. The sample comprised PBMCs. V is TRBV11-2 and J is TRBJ2-1; 9 nucleotides match TRBD1. The chain's CDR3 is CASSSHGTGSDEQFF. CDR3 nucleotides: TGTGCCAGCAGCTCGCACGGGACAGGGTCGGATGAGCAGTTCTTC.